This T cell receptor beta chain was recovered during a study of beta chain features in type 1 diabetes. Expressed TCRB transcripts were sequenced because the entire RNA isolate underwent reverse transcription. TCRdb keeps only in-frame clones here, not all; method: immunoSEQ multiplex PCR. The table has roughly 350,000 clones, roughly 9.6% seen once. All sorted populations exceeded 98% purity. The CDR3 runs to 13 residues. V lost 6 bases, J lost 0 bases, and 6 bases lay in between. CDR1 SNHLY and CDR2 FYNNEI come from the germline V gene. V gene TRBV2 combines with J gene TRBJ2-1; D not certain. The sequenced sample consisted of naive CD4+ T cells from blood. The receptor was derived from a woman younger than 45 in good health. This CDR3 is CASRVSSYNEQFF. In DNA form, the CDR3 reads TGTGCCAGCAGGGTGAGCTCCTACAATGAGCAGTTCTTC.